This passage covers 8 T cell receptor beta chains from one sample sequenced in a study of blood T cells in healthy people across ages. For the second PCR, which ran for about 6 to 12 cycles, a sample-barcoded 5' primer and a J-beta primer mix were used. Via MiXCR, TCRdb re-called the 5' RACE reads, giving one row per CDR3 protein. The data contain about 1.6 million distinct CDR3 sequences, around 35% of them seen just once; the ten biggest clones take up approximately 10%. Sequencing input: blood. The origin of the receptors is a woman aged 25 to 39 in good health.

The chain recombines TRBV30 with TRBJ1-2; TRBD1 aligns across 8 bases. The CDR3 is 13 amino acids. Losses at the gene ends were 3 bases for V and 6 bases for J; bases not matched to a gene: 6. Germline CDR1 is GTSNPN and CDR2 is SVGIG (reference sequence). CDR3 DNA sequence: TGTGCCTGGAGCGTGGACAGGGAACATGGCTACACCTTC. Protein: CAWSVDREHGYTF.

The chain joins TRBV6-1 to TRBJ1-2, with D tentatively TRBD1 (6 bases). The CDR3 is made up of 13 amino acids. Germline V gene lookup returns CDR1 MNHNS and CDR2 SASEGT. Trimming removed 9 bases at V and 0 bases at J, with 11 bases between. The CDR3 spells CASRTAANYGYTF. In DNA form, the CDR3 reads TGTGCCAGTCGGACAGCTGCTAACTATGGCTACACCTTC.

This clonotype was picked up a small number of times. The chain joins TRBV4-1 to TRBJ1-2; maybe TRBD1 (5 bases). V was cut by 4 bases and J by 6 bases, with 21 bases left in between. Germline assignment: CDR1 MGHRA and CDR2 YSYEKL. The CDR3 is 16 residues long. The CDR3, as DNA: TGCGCCAGCAGCCTCCCCTCGCGAGGGGCGGTAGATGGCTACACCTTC. Translation gives CASSLPSRGAVDGYTF.

This chain joins TRBV27 and TRBJ2-3, with D perhaps matching TRBD2 (5 bases). Germline V lookup: CDR1 MNHEY, CDR2 SMNVEV (reference sequence). The CDR3 is 15 amino acids. Trimming removed 5 bases at V and 4 bases at J, with 16 bases between. The CDR3: CASSHLAQAPDTQYF. The CDR3 DNA sequence: TGTGCCAGCAGTCACCTAGCCCAGGCGCCAGATACGCAGTATTTT.

This clonotype was found a few times. The gene calls are TRBV7-9 and TRBJ2-7; 8 bases agree with TRBD2. The CDR3 is 16 residues long. The junction had 14 bases not matched to a gene; V was cut back by 5 bases and J by 5 bases. Per germline, CDR1 SEHNR and CDR2 FQNEAQ (reference sequence). CDR3 amino acids: CASSIYSGMGGDEQYF. CDR3 DNA: TGTGCCAGCAGCATTTATAGCGGGATGGGCGGGGACGAGCAGTACTTC.

In regard to this clonotype: This clone may be a read error of a much larger clone one base away. The gene calls are TRBV29-1 and TRBJ2-5; TRBD1 aligns across 11 bases. The J call may be in error: the DNA end matches TRBJ2-7 better. CDR1 is SQVTM and CDR2 is ANQGSEA in the germline V gene. The CDR3 length is 13 residues. CDR3 sequence reads: CSVPGTGGGEQYF. CDR3 nucleotides: TGCAGCGTCCCCGGGACAGGGGGTGGCGAGCAGTACTTC.

This clonotype has just a few counts. The chain uses TRBV2 and TRBJ2-5, with D maybe TRBD1 (5 bases). This CDR3 contains 15 residues. CDR1 and CDR2 from the germline V gene are SNHLY and FYNNEI. V gave up 1 base and J gave up 1 base, with 10 bases separating them. The CDR3 region has the DNA TGTGCCAGCAGTGAAGAGGATAGGGGCCAAGAGACCCAGTACTTC. Its translation: CASSEEDRGQETQYF.

Here the CDR3 reads CASSLGEGGTYEQYF. Written as DNA, the CDR3 is TGTGCCAGCAGCTTAGGGGAGGGAGGGACCTACGAGCAGTACTTC. J is TRBJ2-7 and V is TRBV7-9; 7 bases are a match to TRBD2. This CDR3 has 15 amino acids. V trimming: 1 base; J trimming: 2 bases; junction bases outside the gene matches: 5. The germline V gene encodes CDR1 SEHNR and CDR2 FQNEAQ (reference sequence).